What follows are 19 T cell receptor beta chains derived from one specimen sequenced in a study of low-dose radiotherapy and immunotherapy resistance in tumors. TRAV- and TRBV-specific primers, spanning alpha and beta chains, primed first-strand cDNA. The authors ran 15 to 20 PCR cycles to amplify TCRs with a constant-region primer and V-primer adapter. Each CDR3 protein is one row after TCRdb ran MiXCR on the reads. The data show about 7,900 distinct CDR3 sequences, with approximately 61% seen just once and roughly 8.9% held by the top ten. The origin of the receptors is a human donor with advanced metastatic prostate, ovarian, gallbladder or colorectal cancer (not recorded which). This table probably holds off-target reads from a library built for another chain.

Only a few counts were recorded for this clonotype. The V gene is TRBV12-3 or TRBV12-4, the J gene TRBJ1-2; D ambiguous. The V and J ends lost 0 bases and 10 bases respectively, with 12 bases between them. CDR3 size: 13 residues. Written as DNA, the CDR3 is TGTGCCAGCAGTTTAGCGAGGTCTGGAGACTACACCTTC. It translates to CASSLARSGDYTF.

The rearrangement links TRBV29-1 to TRBJ1-2; 7 bases agree with TRBD1. This CDR3 region has 12 residues. Germline lookup yields CDR1 SQVTM and CDR2 ANQGSEA. V trimming: 3 bases; J trimming: 8 bases; junction bases outside the gene matches: 6. The CDR3: CSVESGGGGYTF. For the CDR3, the DNA is TGCAGCGTTGAGTCAGGGGGAGGCGGCTACACCTTC.

V gene TRBV7-8 combines with J gene TRBJ2-4; 10 bases are shared with TRBD2. CDR1 and CDR2 (germline): SGHVS, FQNEAQ. CDR3 size: 16 residues. The V gene end was trimmed by 1 base and the J gene end by 9 bases; junction bases not matched to a gene: 9. Written as DNA, the CDR3 is TGTGCCAGCAGCTTAGGAGCGGGAGGGCCGATATTCATTCAGTACTTC. Translating gives CASSLGAGGPIFIQYF. The whole variable domain, remainder taken from reference TRBV7-8 and TRBJ2-4, is GAGVSQSPRYKVAKRGQDVALRCDPISGHVSLFWYQQALGQGPEFLTYFQNEAQLDKSGLPSDRFFAERPEGSVSTLKIQRTQQEDSAVYLCASSLGAGGPIFIQYFGAGTRLSVL.

About this clonotype: At one boundary the junction diverges from the germline segment, which might be a read error. The gene calls are TRBV29-1 and TRBJ1-2; unclear D gene. The CDR3 loop spans 12 amino acids. CDR1 is SQVTM and CDR2 is ANQGSEA in the germline V gene. The chain's CDR3 is CSVTRATDGHTF. CDR3 sequence (DNA): TGCAGCGTCACAAGAGCCACCGATGGCCACACCTTC.

The sample holds a few counts of this clonotype. This chain uses TRBV28 with TRBJ2-7, with D perhaps TRBD2 (6 bases). The CDR3 runs to 14 residues. Germline assignment: CDR1 MDHEN and CDR2 SYDVKM. The V gene lost 4 bases and the J gene lost 4 bases, with 14 bases spanning the gap. The CDR3 coding sequence is TGTGCCAGCAGTTCGGCGGGACCGAATTACGAGCAGTACTTC. Its protein is CASSSAGPNYEQYF.

The rearrangement uses TRBV12-5 and TRBJ2-7; D may correspond to TRBD1 or TRBD2 (6 bases each). V shed 7 bases and J shed 0 bases, with 19 bases lying between them. This CDR3 region has 16 residues. Germline CDR1 LGHNT, CDR2 FRNRAP. The CDR3 is CASALLGGLSSYEQYF. CDR3 in DNA: TGTGCTAGTGCCCTACTGGGGGGCCTTAGCTCCTACGAGCAGTACTTC.

This sequence joins TRBV13 and TRBJ1-4; 8 nucleotides line up with TRBD1. V lost 0 bases and J lost 8; bases outside the gene matches: 8. The CDR3 has 16 amino acids. Per the germline V gene, CDR1 is PRHDT and CDR2 is FYEKMQ (reference sequence). The CDR3 DNA follows: TGTGCCAGCAGCTTAGGGCGGACAGGGCGAAACGAAAAACTGTTTTTT. Residues: CASSLGRTGRNEKLFF.

J is TRBJ2-7 and V is TRBV7-8; D not certain. V was shortened by 1 base and J by 6 bases, with 10 bases between the two germline ends. Germline lookup yields CDR1 SGHVS and CDR2 FQNEAQ. This CDR3 is 13 amino acids long. CDR3 nucleotide sequence: TGTGCCAGCAGCTTAGAACGGCGGTCCGAGCAGTACTTC. It specifies CASSLERRSEQYF.

The chain uses TRBV4-1 and TRBJ1-2; maybe TRBD1 (5 bases). In germline, CDR1 is MGHRA, CDR2 YSYEKL. This CDR3 has 15 amino acids. Trimming removed 2 bases at V and 2 bases at J, with 12 bases between. The CDR3 loop reads CASSQNVDRNYGYTF. The CDR3 region has the DNA TGCGCCAGCAGCCAAAACGTCGACAGAAACTATGGCTACACCTTC.

This chain connects TRBV4-2 to TRBJ2-3, with D possibly being TRBD1 (5 bases). The CDR3 loop spans 17 amino acids. Germline assignment: CDR1 LGHNA and CDR2 YNFKEQ. The ends were cut back, 0 bases at V and 2 bases at J, with 15 bases in the middle. The CDR3: CASSQDLIGHLTDTQYF. In nucleotides, the CDR3 is TGTGCCAGCAGCCAAGATTTGATAGGACACCTCACAGATACGCAGTATTTT.

The CDR3 nucleotides are TGTGCCAGCAGCCCCTGGACTAGCGGGGACACCGGGGAGCTGTTTTTT. It codes for CASSPWTSGDTGELFF. This rearrangement joins TRBV11-3 to TRBJ2-2; 12 nucleotides line up with TRBD2. Germline V CDR1 and CDR2: SGHNT, YENEEA. The CDR3 length is 16 residues. The V segment lost 5 bases and the J segment 3 bases; nucleotides outside the gene matches: 4. Full variable domain (outside the CDR3, taken from reference TRBV11-3 and TRBJ2-2): EAGVVQSPRYKIIEKKQPVAFWCNPISGHNTLYWYLQNLGQGPELLIRYENEEAVDDSQLPKDRFSAERLKGVDSTLKIQPAELGDSAVYLCASSPWTSGDTGELFFGEGSRLTVL.

V gene TRBV6-2 or TRBV6-3 combines with J gene TRBJ2-7; 7 bases align to TRBD1. The V and J ends lost 5 bases and 2 bases, in that order; junction bases with no gene match: 15. The germline CDR1 and CDR2 sequences are MNHEY and SVGEGT. The CDR3 has 17 residues. In DNA, the CDR3 is TGTGCCAGCAGTCACCGATCTACCGGGACAGTGACCTACGAGCAGTACTTC. Translation gives CASSHRSTGTVTYEQYF.

This chain uses TRBV4-2 with TRBJ2-1, with a tentative D call TRBD1 (6 bases). The CDR3 has 15 residues. CDR1 LGHNA and CDR2 YNFKEQ come from the germline V gene. The V end was cut by 4 bases, the J end by 7 bases, with 17 bases between. The CDR3 nucleotides read TGTGCCAGCAGCCCCGACCAGGGGCTTAAAAATGAGCAGTTCTTC. Translating gives CASSPDQGLKNEQFF.

The rearrangement uses TRBV19 and TRBJ2-1; possible D gene TRBD2, 5 bases. V gave up 7 bases and J gave up 4 bases, with 11 bases separating them. Germline V gene data show CDR1 as LNHDA and CDR2 as SQIVND (reference sequence). The CDR3 spans 13 residues. The CDR3 coding sequence is TGTGCCAGTAACGGCGGGCAATACAATGAGCAGTTCTTC. Residues: CASNGGQYNEQFF.

The sample holds a few counts of this clonotype. The V gene is TRBV28, the J gene TRBJ1-1; D not certain. V lost 5 bases, J lost 5 bases, and 18 bases lay in between. CDR3 length: 15 residues. Germline assignment: CDR1 MDHEN and CDR2 SYDVKM. The CDR3 region is CASSPPLMLGTEAFF. The CDR3 coding sequence is TGTGCCAGCAGTCCACCGCTTATGCTGGGGACTGAAGCTTTCTTT.

This clonotype appeared a few times. The J gene is TRBJ2-1, the V gene TRBV28; tentative D call: TRBD2 (6 bases). Trimming shortened V by 7 bases and J by 3 bases, and 16 bases separated the two germline ends. Per germline, CDR1 MDHEN and CDR2 SYDVKM. The CDR3 sequence is 15 residues long. DNA of the CDR3: TGTGCCAGCACCATTTTCGGGACTGGCTACAATGAGCAGTTCTTC. Protein: CASTIFGTGYNEQFF.

V usage is TRBV12-3 or TRBV12-4 and J usage is TRBJ2-1, with a weak D call TRBD2 (5 bases). V was cut by 5 bases and J by 8 bases, with 19 bases left in between. The CDR3 spans 15 residues. The CDR3 coding sequence is TGTGCCAGCAGTGCCGGGGTAGCCGACTTCGATGAGCAGTTCTTC. Translated: CASSAGVADFDEQFF.

The genes are TRBV20-1 and TRBJ2-1; tentative D call: TRBD1 (5 bases). CDR1 is DFQATT, CDR2 SNEGSKA, per germline (reference sequence). V lost 3 bases and J lost 8, with 14 bases in between. The CDR3 extends over 13 amino acids. This chain's CDR3 is CSASFRVAHEQFF. In DNA form, the CDR3 reads TGCAGTGCTAGTTTCAGGGTCGCCCATGAGCAGTTCTTC.

The chain links TRBV6-5 to TRBJ1-2, with D perhaps matching TRBD1 (5 bases). Trimming left V 4 bases short and J 8 bases short, with 17 bases between. CDR3 length: 14 amino acids. Germline-derived CDR1 and CDR2 are MNHEY and SVGAGI. CDR3 region: CASSSGTMLWGYTF. The CDR3 nucleotides read TGTGCCAGCAGTTCCGGGACGATGTTATGGGGCTACACCTTC.